Presented here are 14 T cell receptor beta chains from one specimen sequenced in a study of blood T cell repertoires in COVID-19. Generated by immunoSEQ multiplex PCR, the TCRdb table keeps only in-frame clones and is missing some. The sample lists 150,000 to 180,000 clones, 60% to 85% seen once, with under 2% in the top ten. Sequencing was done on a sample of peripheral blood. The receptors come from an elderly man with acute or convalescent COVID-19.

In DNA, the CDR3 is TGTGCCAGCAGCCAATCCATGCAGGGTACTTATGGCTACACCTTC. It translates to CASSQSMQGTYGYTF. The chain recombines TRBV16 with TRBJ1-2; D perhaps matches TRBD1 (5 bases). CDR3 length: 15 amino acids. Trimming took off 0 bases at V and 5 bases at J, with 13 bases between the two ends. Germline CDR1 reads KGHSY; CDR2 reads FQNENV.

The chain is built from TRBV6-1 and TRBJ2-7; D might be TRBD1 (6 bases). The germline V and J ends were trimmed by 2 bases and 7 bases, with 12 bases remaining between them. Germline CDR1 reads MNHNS; CDR2 reads SASEGT. The CDR3 contains 13 residues. The CDR3 nucleotides read TGTGCCAGCAGTGAAAGGACAGTCCAGGAGCAGTACGTC. Its protein is CASSERTVQEQYV.

The gene calls are TRBV11-1 and TRBJ2-7; TRBD2 agrees at 7 bases. Germline assignment: CDR1 SGHAT and CDR2 FQDESV (reference sequence). V shed 5 bases and J 3 bases; nucleotides not matched to a gene: 10. The CDR3 runs 15 residues. CDR3 coding DNA: TGTGCCAGCAGCCGGATAGCGGGTCCTCTCTACGAGCAGTACTTC. The encoded protein is CASSRIAGPLYEQYF.

The V call is TRBV6-5, the J call TRBJ1-1, with D uncertain. The ends were cut back, 7 bases at V and 0 bases at J, with 15 bases in the middle. The germline V gene encodes CDR1 MNHEY and CDR2 SVGAGI. CDR3 length equals 15 residues. The CDR3 sequence is CASTNLRVMNTEAFF. CDR3 in DNA: TGTGCCAGCACCAATTTGAGGGTCATGAACACTGAAGCTTTCTTT.

This clone was seen a handful of times. The CDR3 DNA sequence: TGTGCCAGCAGTTACTCGGCGAGGCTAATTAACTATGGCTACACCTTC. Translated: CASSYSARLINYGYTF. The chain uses TRBV6-5 and TRBJ1-2; unclear D gene. V dropped 0 bases and J dropped 1 base, with 12 bases sitting between them. This CDR3 is 16 amino acids long. The germline gives CDR1 MNHEY, CDR2 SVGAGI.

CDR3 loop: CASSESRMNTEAFF. The CDR3 DNA sequence: TGTGCCAGCAGTGAAAGCCGTATGAACACTGAAGCTTTCTTT. The chain couples TRBV6-1 to TRBJ1-1, with no clear D. Between the trimmed V and J ends, which lost 2 bases and 0 bases, there was a span of 7 bases. Germline assignment: CDR1 MNHNS and CDR2 SASEGT. CDR3 size: 14 residues.

The V and J genes are TRBV5-1 and TRBJ2-5; D perhaps matches TRBD2 (7 bases). The CDR3 has 17 amino acids. In germline, CDR1 is SGHRS, CDR2 YFSETQ. The V end was cut by 0 bases, the J end by 5 bases, with 20 bases between. Here the CDR3 DNA reads TGCGCCAGCAGCTTGGCGGGCATGGGGGCCGGGAGGGAGACCCAGTACTTC. Amino acids: CASSLAGMGAGRETQYF.

The V call is TRBV4-1, the J call TRBJ2-1, with TRBD2 matching over 10 bases. Germline loops: CDR1 MGHRA, CDR2 YSYEKL. V was pared by 1 base and J by 4 bases, with 4 bases of the junction left unmatched. The CDR3 loop spans 16 amino acids. The CDR3 region is CASSQAPSGGYNEQFF. CDR3 coding DNA: TGCGCCAGCAGCCAAGCACCTAGCGGGGGTTACAATGAGCAGTTCTTC.

V and J are TRBV21-1 and TRBJ2-7; TRBD1, the D gene given by the table, was not confirmed from the DNA. TRBV21-1 is tagged as a pseudogene. CDR3 length: 14 amino acids. The CDR3 protein is CASSKTGGIYEQYV. The CDR3 region has the DNA TGTGCCAGCAGCAAGACAGGGGGCATTTACGAGCAGTACGTC.

This chain uses TRBV5-1 with TRBJ1-1; 8 bases match TRBD1. This CDR3 spans 15 amino acids. Germline CDR1 reads SGHRS; CDR2 reads YFSETQ. V was clipped by 3 bases and J by 4 bases; unmatched bases: 8. The CDR3 region has the DNA TGCGCCAGCAGCTCGACAGGGGTATCTGGCACTGAAGCTTTCTTT. It yields the protein CASSSTGVSGTEAFF.

The rearrangement joins TRBV7-8 to TRBJ2-3; D perhaps matches TRBD1 (5 bases). V was shortened by 3 bases and J by 1 base, with 11 bases between the two germline ends. Per the germline V gene, CDR1 is SGHVS and CDR2 is FQNEAQ. CDR3 length: 15 residues. CDR3 nucleotide sequence: TGTGCCAGCAGCTTCGCAGGGTATGGCACAGATACGCAGTATTTT. This encodes CASSFAGYGTDTQYF.

The rearrangement links TRBV14 to TRBJ1-2; D unclear. Germline lookup yields CDR1 SGHDN and CDR2 FVKESK. Trimming pared 7 bases from V and 7 bases from J, leaving 4 bases between. The CDR3 has 9 residues. The CDR3 protein is CASIVGYTF. DNA of the CDR3: TGTGCCAGCATCGTTGGCTACACCTTC.

The chain recombines TRBV2 with TRBJ2-7; 9 bases match TRBD1. The CDR3 has 12 amino acids. The V and J ends lost 8 bases and 9 bases, in that order; junction bases with no gene match: 8. Germline-derived CDR1 and CDR2 are SNHLY and FYNNEI. CDR3 protein: CASRGTGIGQYV. The CDR3 nucleotides are TGTGCCAGCCGGGGGACAGGGATAGGGCAGTACGTC.

This chain links TRBV2 with TRBJ2-5; D unresolved. Germline assignment: CDR1 SNHLY and CDR2 FYNNEI. Deletions cut 0 bases from V and 8 bases from J, with 4 bases between. There are 11 residues in the CDR3. The CDR3, as DNA: TGTGCCAGCAGTGAAGCCTATACCCAGTACTTC. It is translated as CASSEAYTQYF.